These T cell receptor beta chains were read from a single sample in a study of T cell responses to AZD1222 COVID-19 vaccine. Clones were sequenced by immunoSEQ multiplex PCR, and TCRdb holds only the in-frame ones, with some missing. This repertoire shows around 60,000 clones, approximately 90% found once; its top ten account for approximately 6%. The sequencing used peripheral blood, collected 28 days after the second dose of the MenACWY control vaccine. These TCRs come from an adult who received the MenACWY meningococcal vaccine as a control. Each CDR3 is given with its conserved first and last residue. A D gene is named only where the DNA matches it firmly. Rows give clone size only sometimes, using once, few, many, or a class for an expanded clone.

>.|.|TRBV7-9|TRBJ2-7
CASAGRSNEQYF
TGTGCCAGCGCGGGACGCTCGAACGAGCAGTACTTC
>.|TRBD1|TRBV5-4|TRBJ1-1
CASSQTGQGIAEAFF
TGTGCCAGCAGCCAGACCGGACAGGGGATCGCTGAAGCTTTCTTT
>.|.|TRBV28|TRBJ2-7
CASSPVTGTLSYEQYF
TGTGCCAGCAGTCCGGTGACCGGGACACTCTCCTACGAGCAGTACTTC
>.|.|TRBV19|TRBJ1-2
CASSRSARGDGYTF
TGTGCCAGTAGTAGGTCGGCCAGGGGAGATGGCTACACCTTC
>few|TRBD2|TRBV4-1|TRBJ2-1
CASSHPGLAGPTEQFF
TGCGCCAGCAGCCACCCGGGACTAGCGGGGCCCACCGAGCAGTTCTTC
>.|.|TRBV21-1|TRBJ2-1
CASSKVPVGSCSYNEQFF
TGTGCCAGCAGCAAAGTCCCCGTCGGTAGCTGCTCCTACAATGAGCAGTTCTTC
>.|.|TRBV19|TRBJ2-7
CASSAAAYEQYF
TGTGCCAGTAGTGCAGCGGCCTACGAGCAGTACTTC
>.|TRBD1|TRBV28|TRBJ1-3
CASSTGGSGNTIYF
TGTGCCAGCAGTACAGGGGGATCCGGAAACACCATATATTTT
>.|TRBD1|TRBV4-1|TRBJ1-4
CASSLPGQVSEKLFF
TGCGCCAGCAGCCTGCCGGGACAGGTTTCTGAAAAACTGTTTTTT
>.|.|TRBV9|TRBJ1-2
CASSVQGSGYTF
TGTGCCAGCAGCGTACAGGGAAGTGGCTACACCTTC
>.|TRBD1|TRBV5-1|TRBJ2-3
CASSSQTGKSDTQYF
TGCGCCAGCAGCAGCCAGACAGGGAAATCAGATACGCAGTATTTT
>.|.|TRBV18|TRBJ1-4
CASSRGMSKEKLFF
TGTGCCAGCTCGCGCGGGATGTCCAAGGAAAAACTGTTTTTT
>.|.|TRBV9|TRBJ1-3
CASSVEGNTIYF
TGTGCCAGCAGCGTAGAAGGAAACACCATATATTTT
>.|TRBD1|TRBV29-1|TRBJ1-5
CSVSSGTGNNQPQHF
TGCAGCGTATCCTCCGGGACAGGGAACAATCAGCCCCAGCATTTT